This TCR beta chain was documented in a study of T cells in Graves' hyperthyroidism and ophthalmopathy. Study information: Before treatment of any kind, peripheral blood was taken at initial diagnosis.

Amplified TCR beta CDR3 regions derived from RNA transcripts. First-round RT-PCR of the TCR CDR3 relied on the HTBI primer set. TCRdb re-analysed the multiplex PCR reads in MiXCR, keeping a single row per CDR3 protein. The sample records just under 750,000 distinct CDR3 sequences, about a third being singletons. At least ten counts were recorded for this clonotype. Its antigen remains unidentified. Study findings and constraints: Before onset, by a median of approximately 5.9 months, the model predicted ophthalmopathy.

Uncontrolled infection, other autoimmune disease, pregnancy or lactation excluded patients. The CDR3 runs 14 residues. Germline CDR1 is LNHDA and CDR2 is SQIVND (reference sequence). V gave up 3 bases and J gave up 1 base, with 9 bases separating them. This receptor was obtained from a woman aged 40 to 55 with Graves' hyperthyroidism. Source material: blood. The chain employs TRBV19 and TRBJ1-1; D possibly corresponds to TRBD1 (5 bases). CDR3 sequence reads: CASSIEGTNTEAFF. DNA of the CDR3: TGTGCCAGTAGTATTGAGGGGACGAACACTGAAGCTTTCTTT.